This TCR beta chain was documented in a study of identical twins. Whole-study results and caveats: Conclusions came from cross-sectional statistical analysis, not from following the same donors.

This clonotype was seen many times. Its cognate antigen is unknown. cDNA carried unique molecular identifiers, and a universal primer site was added by template switching. MiXCR, applied by TCRdb to the 5' RACE reads, yields one record per CDR3 protein. The table shows roughly 260,000 distinct CDR3 sequences, with about 7.5% occurring only once. The CDR3 spans 13 residues. Trimming shortened V by 6 bases and J by 6 bases, and 15 bases separated the two germline ends. This sample was shared with a second study, whose subject was yellow fever vaccine responses in identical twins.

The clonotype was recovered from a woman aged 18-29 years in good health. The chain uses TRBV12-3 or TRBV12-4 and TRBJ2-7; a possible D gene is TRBD2 (6 bases). The sample consisted of CD8+ T cells sorted from blood. CDR3 nucleotides: TGTGCCAGCAGCCCTGGGAGCGGGTCCGAGCAGTACTTC. Its translation: CASSPGSGSEQYF.